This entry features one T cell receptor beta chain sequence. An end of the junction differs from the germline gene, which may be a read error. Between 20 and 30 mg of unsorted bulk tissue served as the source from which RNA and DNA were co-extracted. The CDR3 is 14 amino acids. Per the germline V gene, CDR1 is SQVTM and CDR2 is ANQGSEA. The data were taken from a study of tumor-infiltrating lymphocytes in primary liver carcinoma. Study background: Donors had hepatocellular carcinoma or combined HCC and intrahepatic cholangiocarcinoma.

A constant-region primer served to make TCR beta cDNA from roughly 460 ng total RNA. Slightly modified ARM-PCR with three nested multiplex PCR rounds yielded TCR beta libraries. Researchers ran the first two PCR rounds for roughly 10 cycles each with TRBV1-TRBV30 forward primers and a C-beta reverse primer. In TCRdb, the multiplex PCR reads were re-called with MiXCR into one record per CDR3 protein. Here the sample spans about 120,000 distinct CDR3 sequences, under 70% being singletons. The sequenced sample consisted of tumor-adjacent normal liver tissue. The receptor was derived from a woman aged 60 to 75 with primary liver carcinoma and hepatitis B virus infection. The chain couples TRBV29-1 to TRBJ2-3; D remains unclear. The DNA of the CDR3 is TGCAACGTTGGGGATAGGACCCTCACAGAAATGCAGTATTTT. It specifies CNVGDRTLTEMQYF.